These 28 T cell receptor beta chains came from one sample sequenced in a study of blood T cell repertoires in COVID-19. Data came from immunoSEQ multiplex PCR; TCRdb stores just in-frame clones and leaves some out. Of roughly 77,000 clones listed, approximately 85% are singletons. The sequenced material came from peripheral blood. These receptors were obtained from a human donor in a cohort sampled during active COVID-19.

V usage is TRBV19 and J usage is TRBJ2-7, with D perhaps matching TRBD2 (5 bases). In germline, CDR1 is LNHDA, CDR2 SQIVND (reference sequence). The germline V and J ends were trimmed by 3 bases and 6 bases, with 6 bases remaining between them. The CDR3 covers 11 residues. The CDR3 DNA sequence: TGTGCCAGTAGTATTAGCGCCGAGCAGTACTTC. Protein: CASSISAEQYF.

The V and J genes are TRBV11-3 and TRBJ2-2, with 11 bases matching TRBD1. The CDR3 length is 17 residues. Germline lookup yields CDR1 SGHNT and CDR2 YENEEA. After removal of 1 base from V and 4 bases from J, the junction contained 5 bases not matched to a gene. The CDR3 coding sequence is TGTGCCAGCAGCTTAGTAGGACAGGGGGCAGGCACCGGGGAGCTGTTTTTT. Protein sequence: CASSLVGQGAGTGELFF.

The V and J genes are TRBV7-2 and TRBJ2-5; 7 bases agree with TRBD1. Unmatched junction bases numbered 2, after V lost 3 bases and J lost 4 bases. The CDR3 consists of 13 residues. CDR1 and CDR2 (germline): SGHTA, FQGNSA. The CDR3 DNA follows: TGTGCCAGCAGCTTTAGGGGGCCAGAGACCCAGTACTTC. Amino acid sequence: CASSFRGPETQYF.

This clone was picked up a small number of times. The sample carries other DNA sequences with the same CDR3. This sequence joins TRBV11-2 and TRBJ2-5; TRBD1 agrees at 7 bases. The CDR3 has 13 residues. Germline assignment: CDR1 SGHAT and CDR2 FQNNGV. Trimming took 3 bases from V and 2 from J; bases not matched to a gene: 0. The CDR3 here is CASSLGQQETQYF. CDR3 DNA: TGTGCCAGCAGCTTGGGACAGCAAGAGACCCAGTACTTC.

The chain has TRBV6-5 and TRBJ1-1; 9 bases align to TRBD1. J was trimmed by 3 bases and V by 0 bases; bases with no gene match: 2. The CDR3 loop spans 15 amino acids. The germline CDR1 and CDR2 sequences are MNHEY and SVGAGI. The CDR3 is CASSYSDRGDTEAFF. The CDR3 DNA follows: TGTGCCAGCAGTTACTCTGACAGGGGGGACACTGAAGCTTTCTTT.

The J gene is TRBJ1-1, the V gene TRBV21-1; the table gives TRBD1 as D, unverified against the DNA. TRBV21-1 is an annotated pseudogene. CDR3 size: 17 residues. This CDR3 is CASSKALDSGVCTEAFF. Written as DNA, the CDR3 is TGTGCCAGCAGCAAAGCGCTAGATTCAGGGGTTTGCACTGAAGCTTTCTTT.

The J gene is TRBJ1-1, the V gene TRBV6-5; D unresolved. CDR1 is MNHEY and CDR2 is SVGAGI in the germline V gene. V was clipped by 8 bases and J by 7 bases, with 11 bases between them. This CDR3 region has 11 residues. The CDR3 nucleotides are TGTGCCAGCGTCTCGTTCCGTGAAGCTTTCTTT. It is translated as CASVSFREAFF.

This clone came up once. The V and J genes are TRBV7-2 and TRBJ2-3; 11 nucleotides match TRBD2. Germline CDR1 and CDR2: SGHTA and FQGNSA. The junction had 7 bases not matched to a gene; V was cut back by 1 base and J by 13 bases. The CDR3 sequence is 14 residues long. CDR3 residues: CASSLDGSGGEEYF. The CDR3 nucleotides are TGTGCCAGCAGCTTAGATGGTAGCGGGGGGGAGGAGTATTTT.

The chain carries TRBV2 and TRBJ1-6, with 9 bases matching TRBD1. CDR1 SNHLY and CDR2 FYNNEI come from the germline V gene. This CDR3 is built from 13 residues. The V segment lost 11 bases and the J segment 5 bases; nucleotides outside the gene matches: 4. The CDR3 loop reads CARRDRDNSPLHF. CDR3 in DNA: TGTGCCCGCCGGGACAGGGATAATTCACCCCTCCACTTT.

The chain links TRBV3-1 (or the pseudogene TRBV3-2) to TRBJ2-6; weak D call: TRBD2 (5 bases). The germline V gene has CDR1 LGHDT and CDR2 YNNKEL (reference sequence). CDR3 size: 14 residues. The V and J ends lost 6 bases and 0 bases respectively, with 6 bases between them. The CDR3: CASRGGSGANVLTF. The CDR3 nucleotides read TGTGCCAGCAGAGGAGGCTCTGGGGCCAACGTCCTGACTTTC.

The chain joins TRBV7-7 to TRBJ2-1, with 13 nucleotides matching TRBD2. In germline, CDR1 is SSHAT, CDR2 FNYEAQ (reference sequence). The CDR3 has 16 amino acids. The trim removed 5 bases at V and 5 bases at J, leaving 6 bases unmatched. The CDR3 is CASSEGLAGINNEQFF. The CDR3 region has the DNA TGTGCCAGCAGCGAGGGACTAGCGGGGATTAACAATGAGCAGTTCTTC.

The genes are TRBV12-3 or TRBV12-4 and TRBJ2-5; D is perhaps TRBD2 (6 bases). The CDR3 covers 11 residues. Trimming stripped 5 bases from V and 14 bases from J, with 15 bases between. The CDR3 DNA sequence: TGTGCCAGCAGTCCGGGAGACACTCCCTACTTC. Residues: CASSPGDTPYF.

This chain links TRBV7-9 with TRBJ2-7; perhaps TRBD1 as D (6 bases). The CDR3 has 13 amino acids. V was pared by 4 bases and J by 5 bases, with 12 bases between. Germline V gene data show CDR1 as SEHNR and CDR2 as FQNEAQ (reference sequence). CDR3 in amino acids: CASSSRTGNEQYF. CDR3 bases: TGTGCCAGCAGCTCTAGAACAGGGAACGAGCAGTACTTC.

The V and J genes are TRBV15 and TRBJ1-2; 10 bases align to TRBD1. V was clipped by 1 base and J by 4 bases; unmatched bases: 6. This CDR3 comprises 16 residues. From germline, CDR1 is LNHNV and CDR2 YYDKDF (reference sequence). The CDR3 DNA is TGTGCCACCAGCAGAGGGCGGGACAGGGGTCTCTATGGCTACACCTTC. As protein: CATSRGRDRGLYGYTF.

The J gene is TRBJ2-1, the V gene TRBV3-1 (or the pseudogene TRBV3-2), with 11 bases fitting TRBD1. V lost 2 bases and J lost 6; bases outside the gene matches: 3. Germline loops: CDR1 LGHDT, CDR2 YNNKEL (reference sequence). The length of the CDR3 is 15 residues. CDR3 sequence (DNA): TGTGCCAGCAGCCAACCTGGGACAGGGGGCAATGAGCAGTTCTTC. The encoded protein is CASSQPGTGGNEQFF.

The rearrangement uses TRBV15 and TRBJ2-2; D is unclear. CDR3 length: 12 amino acids. CDR1 LNHNV and CDR2 YYDKDF come from the germline V gene (reference sequence). V lost 2 bases, J lost 7 bases, and 5 bases lay in between. CDR3 bases: TGTGCCACCAGCAGACCCCACGGGGAGCTGTTTTTT. This gives the protein CATSRPHGELFF.

The V call is TRBV5-4, the J call TRBJ2-1; 10 positions match TRBD1. Germline V gene data show CDR1 as SGHNT and CDR2 as YYREEE (reference sequence). The CDR3 is 11 residues long. Trimming removed 3 bases from V and 16 bases from J; junction bases left unmatched: 4. CDR3 residues: CASSSGQGIFF. DNA of the CDR3: TGTGCCAGCAGCTCGGGACAGGGGATATTCTTC.

This clone was counted once. This chain links TRBV30 with TRBJ2-3; TRBD2 aligns across 9 bases. CDR1 GTSNPN and CDR2 SVGIG come from the germline V gene (reference sequence). The J segment lost 4 bases and the V segment lost 7 bases, leaving 15 bases of the junction unmatched. The CDR3 is 16 residues long. As DNA, the CDR3 is TGTGCCTATCGGGAATGGGTAGCGGGAGAGTCAGATACGCAGTATTTT. Translated: CAYREWVAGESDTQYF.

V and J are TRBV12-3 or TRBV12-4 and TRBJ2-1; D unresolved. The V end lost 1 base, the J end lost 10 bases, and 8 bases lay between the germline ends. CDR3 length: 12 residues. CDR3 protein: CASSLENYEQFF. The CDR3 coding sequence is TGTGCCAGCAGTTTAGAGAACTACGAGCAGTTCTTC.

V usage is TRBV7-6 and J usage is TRBJ2-5, with a possible D match to TRBD1 (6 bases). Trimming removed 2 bases at V and 5 bases at J, with 9 bases between. CDR1 is SGHVS, CDR2 FNYEAQ, per germline. The CDR3 totals 13 residues. The CDR3 region is CASSLSQGETQYF. CDR3 coding DNA: TGTGCCAGCAGCTTATCTCAGGGGGAGACCCAGTACTTC.

This clone was counted a few times. The CDR3 coding sequence is TGTGCCACCAGTGACGGACTAGCGGGAGGCAGCACAGATACGCAGTATTTT. Translated, it gives CATSDGLAGGSTDTQYF. The chain recombines TRBV24-1 with TRBJ2-3; TRBD2 matches at 14 bases. The V gene end was trimmed by 4 bases and the J gene end by 0 bases; junction bases not matched to a gene: 2. The CDR3 runs 17 residues. Looked up from germline, CDR1 is KGHDR and CDR2 is SFDVKD.

The gene calls are TRBV28 and TRBJ1-2; D possibly corresponds to TRBD1 (5 bases). Germline loops: CDR1 MDHEN, CDR2 SYDVKM. Trimming pared 7 bases from V and 0 bases from J, leaving 15 bases between. This CDR3 has 15 amino acids. CDR3 coding DNA: TGTGCCAGCACCCCCGGCGCGGGGGCTAACTATGGCTACACCTTC. Encoded protein: CASTPGAGANYGYTF.

V usage is TRBV7-9 and J usage is TRBJ2-1; 7 nucleotides match TRBD1. The CDR3 is 13 amino acids. J was trimmed by 4 bases and V by 5 bases; bases with no gene match: 2. Per germline, CDR1 SEHNR and CDR2 FQNEAQ (reference sequence). CDR3 loop: CASSRGQYNEQFF. Written as DNA, the CDR3 is TGTGCCAGCAGCAGGGGACAGTACAATGAGCAGTTCTTC.

V is TRBV5-1 and J is TRBJ2-2; weak D call: TRBD2 (5 bases). Germline lookup yields CDR1 SGHRS and CDR2 YFSETQ. This CDR3 has 13 amino acids. V was pared by 2 bases and J by 6 bases, with 8 bases between. The CDR3 protein is CASSLGLSGELFF. The CDR3 DNA is TGCGCCAGCAGCTTAGGACTGTCCGGGGAGCTGTTTTTT.

The gene calls are TRBV6-5 and TRBJ2-1; 7 bases agree with TRBD1. Unmatched junction bases numbered 6, after V lost 6 bases and J lost 10 bases. Germline-derived CDR1 and CDR2 are MNHEY and SVGAGI. The CDR3 is made up of 12 amino acids. Here the CDR3 reads CASSFDRDEQFF. CDR3 in DNA: TGTGCCAGCAGCTTTGACAGGGACGAGCAGTTCTTC.

This clone was seen once. V usage is TRBV2 and J usage is TRBJ1-6; D is uncertain. This CDR3 is built from 13 residues. Trimming left V 7 bases short and J 7 bases short, with 11 bases between. Germline-derived CDR1 and CDR2 are SNHLY and FYNNEI. The DNA for the CDR3 is TGTGCCAGCATAGGAGGCAGAAATTCACCCCTCCACTTT. This codes for CASIGGRNSPLHF.

The J gene is TRBJ1-4, the V gene TRBV10-3; the D gene is possibly TRBD1 (6 bases). Per the germline V gene, CDR1 is ENHRY and CDR2 is SYGVKD. V was pared by 4 bases and J by 7 bases, with 13 bases between. This CDR3 region has 14 residues. CDR3 amino acids: CAISGGGIGEKLFF. DNA of the CDR3: TGTGCCATCAGTGGGGGGGGCATCGGTGAAAAACTGTTTTTT.

This clone was counted a single time. The chain combines TRBV27 with TRBJ2-1; 16 bases match TRBD2. V was pared by 5 bases and J by 8 bases, with 9 bases of the junction left unmatched. The CDR3 has 17 amino acids. Germline V gene sequence: CDR1 MNHEY, CDR2 SMNVEV (reference sequence). This CDR3 is CASSLGTSGGAWYEQFF. In DNA, the CDR3 is TGTGCCAGCAGTCTAGGGACTAGCGGGGGGGCCTGGTATGAGCAGTTCTTC.